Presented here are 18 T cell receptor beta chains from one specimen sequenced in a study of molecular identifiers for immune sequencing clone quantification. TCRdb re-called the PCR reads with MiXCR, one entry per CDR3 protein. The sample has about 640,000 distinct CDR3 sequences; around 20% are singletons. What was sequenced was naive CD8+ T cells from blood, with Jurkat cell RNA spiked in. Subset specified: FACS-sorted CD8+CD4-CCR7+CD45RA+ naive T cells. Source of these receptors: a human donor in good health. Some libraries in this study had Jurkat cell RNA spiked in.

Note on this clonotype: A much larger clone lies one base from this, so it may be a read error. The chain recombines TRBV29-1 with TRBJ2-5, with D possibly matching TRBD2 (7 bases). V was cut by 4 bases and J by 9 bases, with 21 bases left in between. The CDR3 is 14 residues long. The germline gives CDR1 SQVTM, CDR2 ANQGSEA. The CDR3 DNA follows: TGCAGCGTTGCAGGTGGGGGCGCGGGGGAGGCCCAGTACTTC. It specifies CSVAGGGAGEAQYF. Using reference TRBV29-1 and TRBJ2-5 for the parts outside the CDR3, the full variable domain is SAVISQKPSRDICQRGTSLTIQCQVDSQVTMMFWYRQQPGQSLTLIATANQGSEATYESGFVIDKFPISRPNLTFSTLTVSNMSPEDSSIYLCSVAGGGAGEAQYFGPGTRLLVL.

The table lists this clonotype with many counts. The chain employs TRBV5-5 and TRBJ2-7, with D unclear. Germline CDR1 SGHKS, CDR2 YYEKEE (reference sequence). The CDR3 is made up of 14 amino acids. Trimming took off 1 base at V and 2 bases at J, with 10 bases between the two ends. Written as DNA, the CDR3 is TGTGCCAGCAGCTTGTTCGGCCTGACCTACGAGCAGTACTTC. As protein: CASSLFGLTYEQYF.

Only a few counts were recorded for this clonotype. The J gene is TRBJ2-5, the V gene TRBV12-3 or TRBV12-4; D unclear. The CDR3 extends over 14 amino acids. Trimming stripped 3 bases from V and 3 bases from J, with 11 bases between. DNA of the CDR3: TGTGCCAGCAGTTTCAGTATATCGGAAGAGACCCAGTACTTC. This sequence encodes CASSFSISEETQYF.

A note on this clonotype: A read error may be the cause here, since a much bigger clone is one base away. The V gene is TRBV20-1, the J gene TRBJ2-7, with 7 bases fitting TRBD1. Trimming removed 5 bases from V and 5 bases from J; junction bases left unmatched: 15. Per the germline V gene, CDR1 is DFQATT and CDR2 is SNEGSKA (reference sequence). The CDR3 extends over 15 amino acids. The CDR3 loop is CSAATGTVAVHEQYF. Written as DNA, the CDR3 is TGCAGTGCTGCGACCGGGACAGTGGCCGTCCACGAGCAGTACTTC.

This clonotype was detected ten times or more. This chain's CDR3 is CSARDRGDGTSGRADTQYF. The CDR3 nucleotides read TGCAGTGCTAGAGATCGGGGAGACGGGACTAGCGGGAGAGCGGATACGCAGTATTTT. The gene calls are TRBV20-1 and TRBJ2-3; 14 positions match TRBD2. Germline CDR1 and CDR2: DFQATT and SNEGSKA (reference sequence). The CDR3 sequence is 19 residues long. V lost 0 bases, J lost 6 bases, and 14 bases stayed unmatched.

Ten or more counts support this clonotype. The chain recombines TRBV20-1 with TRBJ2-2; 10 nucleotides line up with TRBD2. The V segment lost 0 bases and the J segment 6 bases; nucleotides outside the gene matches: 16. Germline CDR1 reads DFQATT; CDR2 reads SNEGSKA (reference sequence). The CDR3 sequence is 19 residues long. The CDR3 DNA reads TGCAGTGCTAGAGATCAATCCCCGCCTAGCGGGAGTATGGCCGGGGAGCTGTTTTTT. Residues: CSARDQSPPSGSMAGELFF.

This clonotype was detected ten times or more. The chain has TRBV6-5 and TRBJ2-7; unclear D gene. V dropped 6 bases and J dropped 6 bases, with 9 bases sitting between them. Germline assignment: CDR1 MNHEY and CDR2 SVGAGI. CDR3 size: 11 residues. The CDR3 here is CASSSAGEQYF. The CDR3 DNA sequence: TGTGCCAGCAGCTCCGCCGGCGAGCAGTACTTC.

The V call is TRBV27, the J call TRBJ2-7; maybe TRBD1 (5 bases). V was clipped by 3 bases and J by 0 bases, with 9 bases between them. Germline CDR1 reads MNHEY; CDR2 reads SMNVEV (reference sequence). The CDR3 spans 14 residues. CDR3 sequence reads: CASSLTVTSYEQYF. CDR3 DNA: TGTGCCAGCAGTTTGACAGTGACCTCCTACGAGCAGTACTTC.

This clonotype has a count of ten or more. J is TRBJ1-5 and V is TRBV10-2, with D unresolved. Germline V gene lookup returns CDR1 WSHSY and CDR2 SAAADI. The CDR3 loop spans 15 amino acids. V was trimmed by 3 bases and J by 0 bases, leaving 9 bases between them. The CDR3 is CASSEYSISNQPQHF. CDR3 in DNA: TGCGCCAGCAGTGAATACAGTATTAGCAATCAGCCCCAGCATTTT.

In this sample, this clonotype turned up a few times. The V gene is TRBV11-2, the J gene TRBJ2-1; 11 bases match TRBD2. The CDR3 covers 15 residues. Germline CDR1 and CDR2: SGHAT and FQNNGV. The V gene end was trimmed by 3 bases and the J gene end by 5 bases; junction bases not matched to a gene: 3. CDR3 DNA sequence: TGTGCCAGCAGCTTCCTAGCGGGGGGCAACAATGAGCAGTTCTTC. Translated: CASSFLAGGNNEQFF.

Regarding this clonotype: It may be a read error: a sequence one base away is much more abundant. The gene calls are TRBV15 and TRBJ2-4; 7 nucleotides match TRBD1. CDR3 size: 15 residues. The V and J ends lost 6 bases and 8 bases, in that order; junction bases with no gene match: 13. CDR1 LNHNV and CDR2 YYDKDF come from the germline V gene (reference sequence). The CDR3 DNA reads TGTGCCACCAGTTCGAGACAGGGAGAGGGAGACATTCAGTACTTC. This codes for CATSSRQGEGDIQYF.

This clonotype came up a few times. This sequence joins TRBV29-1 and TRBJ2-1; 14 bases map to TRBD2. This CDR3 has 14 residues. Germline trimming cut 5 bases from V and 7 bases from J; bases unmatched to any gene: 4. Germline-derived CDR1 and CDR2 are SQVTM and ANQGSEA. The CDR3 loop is CSVRTSGGFNEQFF. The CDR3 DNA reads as TGCAGCGTTAGGACTAGCGGGGGGTTTAATGAGCAGTTCTTC.

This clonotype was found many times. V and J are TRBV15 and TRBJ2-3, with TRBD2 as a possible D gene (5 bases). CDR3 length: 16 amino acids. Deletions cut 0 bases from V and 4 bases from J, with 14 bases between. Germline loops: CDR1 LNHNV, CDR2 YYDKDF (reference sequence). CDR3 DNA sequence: TGTGCCACCAGCAGAGATCGGGCGGGTGGCTCAGATACGCAGTATTTT. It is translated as CATSRDRAGGSDTQYF.

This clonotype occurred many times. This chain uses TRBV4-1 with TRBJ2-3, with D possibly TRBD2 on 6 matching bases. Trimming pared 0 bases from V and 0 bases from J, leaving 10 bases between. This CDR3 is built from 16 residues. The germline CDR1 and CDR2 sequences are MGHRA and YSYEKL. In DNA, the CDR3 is TGCGCCAGCAGCCAAGAGGACGGGAGCAGCACAGATACGCAGTATTTT. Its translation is CASSQEDGSSTDTQYF.

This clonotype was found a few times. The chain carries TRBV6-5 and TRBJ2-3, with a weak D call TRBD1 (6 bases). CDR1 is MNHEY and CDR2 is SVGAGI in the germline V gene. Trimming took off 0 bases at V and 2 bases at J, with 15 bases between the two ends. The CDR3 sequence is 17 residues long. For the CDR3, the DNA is TGTGCCAGCAGTTACTCAGGGCGCCAGGGGACCACAGATACGCAGTATTTT. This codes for CASSYSGRQGTTDTQYF.

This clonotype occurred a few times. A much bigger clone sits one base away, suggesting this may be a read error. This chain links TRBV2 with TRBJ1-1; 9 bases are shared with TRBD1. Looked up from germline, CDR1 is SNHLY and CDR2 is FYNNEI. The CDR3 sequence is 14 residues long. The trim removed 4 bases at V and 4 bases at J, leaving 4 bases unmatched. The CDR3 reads CASSGTGDLTEAFF. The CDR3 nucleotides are TGTGCCAGCAGTGGGACAGGGGACCTCACTGAAGCTTTCTTT.

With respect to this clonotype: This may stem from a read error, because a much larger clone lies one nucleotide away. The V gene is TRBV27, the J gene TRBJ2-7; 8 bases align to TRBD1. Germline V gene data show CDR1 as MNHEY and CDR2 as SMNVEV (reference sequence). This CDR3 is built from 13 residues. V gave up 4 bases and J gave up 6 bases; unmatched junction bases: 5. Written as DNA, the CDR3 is TGTGCCAGCAGTTCATTACAGGGGGGCGAGCAGTACTTC. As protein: CASSSLQGGEQYF.

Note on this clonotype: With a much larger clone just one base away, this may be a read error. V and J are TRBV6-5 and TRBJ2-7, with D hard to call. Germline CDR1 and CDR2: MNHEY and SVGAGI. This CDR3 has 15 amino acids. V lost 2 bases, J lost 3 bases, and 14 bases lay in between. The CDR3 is CASSYTRWLGYEQYF. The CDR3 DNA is TGTGCCAGCAGTTACACGAGGTGGTTAGGCTACGAGCAGTACTTC.